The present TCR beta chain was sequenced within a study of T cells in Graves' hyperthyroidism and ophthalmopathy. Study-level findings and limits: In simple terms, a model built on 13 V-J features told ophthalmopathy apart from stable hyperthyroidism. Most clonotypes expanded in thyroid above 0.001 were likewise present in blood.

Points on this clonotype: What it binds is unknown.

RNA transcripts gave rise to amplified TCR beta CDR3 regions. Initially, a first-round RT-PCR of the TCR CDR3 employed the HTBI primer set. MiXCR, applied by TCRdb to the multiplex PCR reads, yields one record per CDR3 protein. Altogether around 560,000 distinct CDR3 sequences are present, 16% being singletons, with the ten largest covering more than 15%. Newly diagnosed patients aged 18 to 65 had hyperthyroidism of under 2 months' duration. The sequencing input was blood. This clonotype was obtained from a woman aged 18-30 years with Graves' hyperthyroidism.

This CDR3 is CSACAGGSLSEQYF. The CDR3 DNA follows: TGCAGTGCTTGCGCGGGGGGGTCGTTGAGCGAGCAGTACTTC. The rearrangement joins TRBV20-1 to TRBJ2-7, with 9 bases identical to TRBD2. In germline, CDR1 is DFQATT, CDR2 SNEGSKA (reference sequence). The J segment lost 6 bases and the V segment lost 5 bases, leaving 11 bases of the junction unmatched. This CDR3 contains 14 residues.